This T cell receptor beta chain was observed in a study of cytomegalovirus exposure and HLA in healthy donors. Study background: The roughly 120 validation repertoires, a later analysis reported, used the same platform as the roughly 610 first-cohort repertoires.

General study results and limits: CMV antigen specificity was confirmed in vitro for a few CMV-associated chains. According to a later analysis, TCR clusters from the first cohort tended to co-occur in the 120 or so validation repertoires.

With regard to this clone: As yet, its antigen is unknown.

The data were produced by immunoSEQ multiplex PCR, yet TCRdb's version contains in-frame clones alone and is incomplete. This table holds 90,000 to 150,000 clones, roughly 84% found once. V dropped 11 bases and J dropped 4; count of bases not matched to a gene: 17. The CDR3 consists of 16 residues. The specimen sequenced was PBMCs. This chain links TRBV6-7 with TRBJ2-7; 10 nucleotides align to TRBD1. TRBV6-7 is given ORF status, its function remaining uncertain. The sequence was obtained from a woman in her 30s in good health and CMV-seronegative. CDR3 region: CAPMGGPGQGMYEQYF. CDR3 DNA: TGTGCCCCCATGGGGGGACCGGGACAGGGGATGTACGAGCAGTACTTC.